These T cell receptor beta chains were read from a single sample in a study of blood T cell repertoires in COVID-19. Assay: immunoSEQ multiplex PCR; the TCRdb copy retains only in-frame clones and omits some. The table records approximately 200,000 clones, 85% of them present only once. What was sequenced was PBMCs or T cells enriched from blood (not recorded which). The receptors were gathered from a middle-aged man who had recovered from COVID-19. Each CDR3 is given with its conserved first and last residue. Each record gives: J gene, V gene, clone size, D gene, CDR3 DNA, CDR3 protein. D genes are given only for firm matches. Some rows have no size entry. The others give once, few or many, or a class for an expanded clone.

j_gene: TRBJ1-2; v_gene: TRBV2; abundance: .; d_gene: .; CDR3nt: TGTGCCAGCAGAGACTTGGGAGGGGTAAATTATGGCTACACCTTC; CDR3aa: CASRDLGGVNYGYTF
j_gene: TRBJ2-2; v_gene: TRBV5-1; abundance: .; d_gene: .; CDR3nt: TGCGCCAGCAGCAATCCAGACAAACTTTCCCCCGGGGAGCTGTTTTTT; CDR3aa: CASSNPDKLSPGELFF
j_gene: TRBJ2-2; v_gene: TRBV5-1; abundance: .; d_gene: TRBD1; CDR3nt: TGCGCCAGCAGCAAAGGACAGGGGGCGCCCGGGGAGCTGTTTTTT; CDR3aa: CASSKGQGAPGELFF
j_gene: TRBJ2-1; v_gene: TRBV30; abundance: .; d_gene: .; CDR3nt: TGTGCCTGGGCCGCCCGTTGGAGTATCAATGAGCAGTTCTTC; CDR3aa: CAWAARWSINEQFF
j_gene: TRBJ2-2; v_gene: TRBV7-8; abundance: .; d_gene: .; CDR3nt: TGTGCCAGCAGCTCAGAGCAGGGTGCCGGGGAGCTGTTTTTT; CDR3aa: CASSSEQGAGELFF
j_gene: TRBJ1-5; v_gene: TRBV6-5; abundance: .; d_gene: .; CDR3nt: TGTGCCAGCACCCGGAGCGGGGGGCCGCCCCAGCATTTT; CDR3aa: CASTRSGGPPQHF
j_gene: TRBJ1-1; v_gene: TRBV29-1; abundance: few; d_gene: TRBD1; CDR3nt: TGCAGCGTGGAAACAGGGGATACTGAAGCTTTCTTT; CDR3aa: CSVETGDTEAFF
j_gene: TRBJ2-1; v_gene: TRBV3-1/TRBV3-2; abundance: .; d_gene: TRBD2; CDR3nt: TGTGCCAGCAGCCGACTAGCGGGAGCCTACAATGAGCAGTTCTTC; CDR3aa: CASSRLAGAYNEQFF
j_gene: TRBJ2-7; v_gene: TRBV2; abundance: .; d_gene: .; CDR3nt: TGTGCCAGCAGCTTTCACTCGCCATACGAGCAGTACTTC; CDR3aa: CASSFHSPYEQYF
j_gene: TRBJ2-7; v_gene: TRBV9; abundance: .; d_gene: .; CDR3nt: TGTGCCAGCAGCGTGGGGCCGACCTACGAGCAGTACTTC; CDR3aa: CASSVGPTYEQYF
j_gene: TRBJ1-1; v_gene: TRBV12-3/TRBV12-4; abundance: .; d_gene: TRBD1; CDR3nt: TGTGCCAGCAGTTCAAACAGGGGAGCTTTCTTT; CDR3aa: CASSSNRGAFF
j_gene: TRBJ2-7; v_gene: TRBV6-4; abundance: few; d_gene: TRBD2; CDR3nt: TGTGCCAGCAGTGAACTAGCGGGCTCCTACGAGCAGTACTTC; CDR3aa: CASSELAGSYEQYF
j_gene: TRBJ2-1; v_gene: TRBV5-1; abundance: .; d_gene: TRBD2; CDR3nt: TGCGCCAGCAGCCTGACTAGCCTCTCCTACAATGAGCAGTTCTTC; CDR3aa: CASSLTSLSYNEQFF
j_gene: TRBJ2-5; v_gene: TRBV6-5; abundance: .; d_gene: .; CDR3nt: TGTGCCAGCAGCCGGGACTCACAAGAGACCCAGTACTTC; CDR3aa: CASSRDSQETQYF
j_gene: TRBJ2-5; v_gene: TRBV5-6; abundance: once; d_gene: TRBD1; CDR3nt: TGTGCCAGCAGCTGGACAGGGTCTGAGACCCAGTACTTC; CDR3aa: CASSWTGSETQYF